This TCR beta chain was captured by sequencing in a study of a mutant IDH1 vaccine in newly diagnosed glioma. Study summary: Once 4-6 weeks had passed after radiotherapy alone, vaccination started, or it started with temozolomide cycles. Most patients had received both radiotherapy and temozolomide, the prior options being radiotherapy, temozolomide, or both.

Study outcomes and limitations: Immune responses induced by vaccination arose in approximately 93% of the patients.

Generated by immunoSEQ multiplex PCR, the TCRdb table keeps only in-frame clones and is missing some. Of 35,000 to 50,000 clones detected, roughly 80% appear once; the ten largest clones hold about 2.2%. The CDR3 has 16 amino acids. Germline CDR1 is SEHNR and CDR2 is FQNEAQ (reference sequence). With 3 bases clipped from V and 3 bases from J, the junction kept 7 bases outside the gene matches. Time point of the sample: week 23, last vaccination. Mutant IDH1 20-mer peptide, at 300 ug, made up each vaccine dose, with topical imiquimod. Notes on this clone: Its antigen is still unknown.

This chain connects TRBV7-9 to TRBJ2-7, with TRBD2 matching over 11 bases. Source: PBMCs, taken from a glioma patient whose treatment included an IDH1 peptide vaccine. This clonotype originated in a woman between 18 and 29 years old with glioma. Some clones in this sample may be carry-over from other donors' samples. The DNA for the CDR3 is TGTGCCAGCAGCTTGTTGACTAGCGGGATCAACTACGAGCAGTACTTC. This translates into CASSLLTSGINYEQYF. The full variable domain, rest sourced from reference TRBV7-9 and TRBJ2-7, is DTGVSQNPRHKITKRGQNVTFRCDPISEHNRLYWYRQTLGQGPEFLTYFQNEAQLEKSRLLSDRFSAERPKGSFSTLEIQRTEQGDSAMYLCASSLLTSGINYEQYFGPGTRLTVT.